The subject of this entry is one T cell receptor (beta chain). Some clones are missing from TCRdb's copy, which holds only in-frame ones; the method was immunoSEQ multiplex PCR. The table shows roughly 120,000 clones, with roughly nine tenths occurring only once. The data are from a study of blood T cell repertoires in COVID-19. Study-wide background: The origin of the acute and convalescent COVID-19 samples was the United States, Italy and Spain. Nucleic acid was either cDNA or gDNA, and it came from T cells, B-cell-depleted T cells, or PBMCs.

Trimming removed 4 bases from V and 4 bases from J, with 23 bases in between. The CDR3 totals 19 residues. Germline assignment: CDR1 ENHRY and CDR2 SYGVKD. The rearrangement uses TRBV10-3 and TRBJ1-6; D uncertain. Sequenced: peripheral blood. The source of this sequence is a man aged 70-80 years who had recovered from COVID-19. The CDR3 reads CAISVNEAKPPPYNSPLHF. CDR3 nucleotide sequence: TGTGCCATCAGTGTTAACGAGGCCAAACCTCCACCATATAATTCACCCCTCCACTTT.